Sequencing of this T cell receptor (beta chain) was carried out in a study of blood T cell repertoires in COVID-19. Only in-frame clones appear in the TCRdb table, and some are missing; sequencing was by immunoSEQ multiplex PCR. The sample includes 250,000 to 300,000 clones, approximately 89% of them seen just once. The CDR3 length is 15 residues. Trimming removed 7 bases at V and 4 bases at J, with 14 bases between. Germline V gives CDR1 MNHEY, CDR2 SVGAGI. This clonotype was sampled from a woman in her forties or fifties who had been exposed to COVID-19. The chain employs TRBV6-5 and TRBJ1-6, with a weak D call TRBD1 (5 bases). The material sequenced was PBMCs or T cells enriched from blood (not recorded which). CDR3 in DNA: TGTGCCAGCACCTACTCCGGGACTTATAATTCACCCCTCCACTTT. As protein: CASTYSGTYNSPLHF.